What follows are 30 T cell receptor beta chains derived from one specimen sequenced in a study of blood T cell repertoires in COVID-19. This table comes from immunoSEQ multiplex PCR, and its TCRdb copy is limited to in-frame clones, with some not included. The table records about 340,000 clones, approximately 82% of them present only once. The sample was peripheral blood. The receptors here all came from a man aged 25-45 years with active or convalescent COVID-19.

The genes are TRBV28 and TRBJ2-7, with 14 bases aligning to TRBD2. The CDR3 spans 16 residues. The ends lost 5 bases at V and 3 bases at J; junction bases unmatched: 6. Germline V lookup: CDR1 MDHEN, CDR2 SYDVKM. The CDR3 DNA follows: TGTGCCAGCAGTGGACGACTAGCGGGAGGGCTCTACGAGCAGTACTTC. Protein product: CASSGRLAGGLYEQYF. Variable domain in full (rest from reference TRBV28 and TRBJ2-7): DVKVTQSSRYLVKRTGEKVFLECVQDMDHENMFWYRQDPGLGLRLIYFSYDVKMKEKGDIPEGYSVSREKKERFSLILESASTNQTSMYLCASSGRLAGGLYEQYFGPGTRLTVT.

The gene calls are TRBV28 and TRBJ1-5, with 11 bases matching TRBD1. Germline loops: CDR1 MDHEN, CDR2 SYDVKM. CDR3 length equals 16 residues. Losses at the gene ends were 4 bases for V and 3 bases for J; bases not matched to a gene: 5. The CDR3 nucleotides are TGTGCCAGCAGTTCCCGGACAGGGGGCACCAATCAGCCCCAGCATTTT. The encoded protein is CASSSRTGGTNQPQHF.

CDR3 protein: CASSFPAGGNNYEQFF. CDR3 nucleotides: TGTGCCAGTAGTTTCCCAGCGGGAGGGAATAATTATGAGCAGTTCTTC. The chain has TRBV19 and TRBJ2-1, with 10 bases fitting TRBD2. The ends lost 5 bases at V and 8 bases at J; junction bases unmatched: 12. CDR1 and CDR2 (germline): LNHDA, SQIVND (reference sequence). The CDR3 is 16 residues long.

The chain employs TRBV28 and TRBJ2-5; TRBD2 matches at 8 bases. Per the germline V gene, CDR1 is MDHEN and CDR2 is SYDVKM. CDR3 length equals 17 residues. V lost 4 bases and J lost 1; bases outside the gene matches: 11. As DNA, the CDR3 is TGTGCCAGCAGTTGGGAGGTTGAGCGGGGGTCCCAAGAGACCCAGTACTTC. This encodes CASSWEVERGSQETQYF.

This clone has a handful of counts. This chain links TRBV7-7 with TRBJ2-1; TRBD2 agrees at 9 bases. This CDR3 is built from 15 residues. J was trimmed by 7 bases and V by 5 bases; bases with no gene match: 9. Per germline, CDR1 SSHAT and CDR2 FNYEAQ (reference sequence). DNA for the CDR3: TGTGCCAGCAGCCGGAGTAGCGGGAGTAAAAATGAGCAGTTCTTC. It codes for CASSRSSGSKNEQFF.

V gene TRBV7-2 combines with J gene TRBJ2-3; D may be TRBD2 (6 bases). This CDR3 spans 14 amino acids. Looked up from germline, CDR1 is SGHTA and CDR2 is FQGNSA. V was pared by 1 base and J by 6 bases, with 11 bases between. The CDR3 DNA reads as TGTGCCAGCAGCTTAGGGACTACCGGGGATACGCAGTATTTT. This encodes CASSLGTTGDTQYF.

The rearrangement links TRBV19 to TRBJ2-6; D uncertain. V lost 10 bases and J 0 bases, leaving 10 bases between the germline ends. The germline V gene encodes CDR1 LNHDA and CDR2 SQIVND (reference sequence). The CDR3 contains 14 residues. The CDR3 nucleotides are TGTGCCACCAGGATCCTCTCTGGGGCCAACGTCCTGACTTTC. It encodes CATRILSGANVLTF.

The chain is built from TRBV5-1 and TRBJ1-1; 9 nucleotides match TRBD1. J lost 3 bases, V lost 4 bases, and 4 bases had no gene match. Germline V gene lookup returns CDR1 SGHRS and CDR2 YFSETQ. CDR3 size: 14 residues. CDR3 sequence reads: CASSPGQGYTEAFF. The CDR3 bases are TGCGCCAGCAGCCCAGGACAGGGGTACACTGAAGCTTTCTTT. The full variable domain, in which reference TRBV5-1 and TRBJ1-1 provide the parts outside the CDR3, is KAGVTQTPRYLIKTRGQQVTLSCSPISGHRSVSWYQQTPGQGLQFLFEYFSETQRNKGNFPGRFSGRQFSNSRSEMNVSTLELGDSALYLCASSPGQGYTEAFFGQGTRLTVV.

In nucleotides, the CDR3 is TGTGCCAGCAGCTTAGGGCTAGCGCGCCCGGGGGAGGAGACCCAGTACTTC. It encodes CASSLGLARPGEETQYF. The chain is built from TRBV11-3 and TRBJ2-5; tentative D call: TRBD2 (6 bases). The CDR3 totals 17 residues. In germline, CDR1 is SGHNT, CDR2 YENEEA. Trimming left V 1 base short and J 5 bases short, with 20 bases between. Filled out from reference TRBV11-3 and TRBJ2-5, the complete variable domain reads EAGVVQSPRYKIIEKKQPVAFWCNPISGHNTLYWYLQNLGQGPELLIRYENEEAVDDSQLPKDRFSAERLKGVDSTLKIQPAELGDSAVYLCASSLGLARPGEETQYFGPGTRLLVL.

The chain has TRBV20-1 and TRBJ2-1; D not certain. The CDR3 spans 11 residues. V was pared by 5 bases and J by 9 bases, with 11 bases between. Germline CDR1 is DFQATT and CDR2 is SNEGSKA (reference sequence). The CDR3: CSAPTPGEQFF. Here the CDR3 DNA reads TGCAGTGCTCCAACCCCGGGTGAGCAGTTCTTC.

V and J are TRBV7-6 and TRBJ2-7; D is unclear. Trimming took off 5 bases at V and 2 bases at J, with 16 bases between the two ends. The CDR3 has 15 residues. CDR1 and CDR2 from the germline V gene are SGHVS and FNYEAQ. CDR3 protein: CASSPAGTRAYEQYF. CDR3 in DNA: TGTGCCAGCAGCCCAGCAGGAACAAGAGCCTACGAGCAGTACTTC.

The CDR3 is CATSDRDREQYF. CDR3 nucleotide sequence: TGTGCCACCAGTGACCGAGACAGGGAGCAGTACTTC. The chain carries TRBV24-1 and TRBJ2-7; perhaps TRBD1 as D (6 bases). The germline gives CDR1 KGHDR, CDR2 SFDVKD. The V gene lost 4 bases and the J gene lost 7 bases, with 10 bases spanning the gap. This CDR3 contains 12 residues.

The genes are TRBV10-3 and TRBJ2-5; 7 bases fit TRBD1. V trimming: 4 bases; J trimming: 3 bases; junction bases outside the gene matches: 5. The CDR3 consists of 14 residues. Germline values: CDR1 ENHRY, CDR2 SYGVKD. The CDR3 DNA follows: TGTGCCATCAGTGGTCAGGGGGAAGAAGAGACCCAGTACTTC. This encodes CAISGQGEEETQYF.

The rearrangement joins TRBV5-1 to TRBJ2-2; D might be TRBD2 (6 bases). Germline V CDR1 and CDR2: SGHRS, YFSETQ. This CDR3 has 18 amino acids. Trimming pared 1 base from V and 0 bases from J, leaving 16 bases between. For the CDR3, the DNA is TGCGCCAGCAGCTTGAAGGGCGCTAGCGTCGCGAACACCGGGGAGCTGTTTTTT. Its protein is CASSLKGASVANTGELFF.

The chain links TRBV7-8 to TRBJ2-3; D call uncertain. Germline assignment: CDR1 SGHVS and CDR2 FQNEAQ. This CDR3 is built from 12 residues. Between the trimmed V and J ends, which lost 2 bases and 6 bases, there was a span of 6 bases. Written as DNA, the CDR3 is TGTGCCAGCAGCTTAACCCAGGATACGCAGTATTTT. Translating gives CASSLTQDTQYF.

The rearrangement uses TRBV7-2 and TRBJ1-3, with unresolved D. CDR3 size: 13 residues. CDR1 and CDR2 (germline): SGHTA, FQGNSA. V was pared by 2 bases and J by 8 bases, with 10 bases between. The chain's CDR3 is CASSLFERDTIYF. CDR3 DNA: TGTGCCAGCAGCTTATTCGAACGAGACACCATATATTTT.

This rearrangement joins TRBV7-2 to TRBJ1-5, with 7 bases matching TRBD1. The CDR3 sequence is 16 residues long. Per germline, CDR1 SGHTA and CDR2 FQGNSA. Trimming at V came to 0 bases and at J to 4 bases, leaving 6 bases not matched to a gene. The CDR3 sequence: CASSLAPGQSNQPQHF. Written as DNA, the CDR3 is TGTGCCAGCAGCTTAGCACCGGGACAGAGTAATCAGCCCCAGCATTTT. The complete variable domain, with remaining parts taken from reference TRBV7-2 and TRBJ1-5, reads GAGVSQSPSNKVTEKGKDVELRCDPISGHTALYWYRQSLGQGLEFLIYFQGNSAPDKSGLPSDRFSAERTGGSVSTLTIQRTQQEDSAVYLCASSLAPGQSNQPQHFGDGTRLSIL.

CDR3 nucleotides: TGTGCCAGCAGTTACCGTAGCGGAGACAATGAGCAGTTCTTC. Translation gives CASSYRSGDNEQFF. V and J are TRBV6-2 or TRBV6-3 and TRBJ2-1; weak D call: TRBD2 (6 bases). Trimming shortened V by 2 bases and J by 5 bases, and 10 bases separated the two germline ends. CDR1 and CDR2 from the germline V gene are MNHEY and SVGEGT. The CDR3 extends over 14 amino acids.

The chain uses TRBV18 and TRBJ1-6; D may be TRBD1 (5 bases). Germline CDR1 is KGHSH and CDR2 is LQKENI. V was pared by 2 bases and J by 5 bases, with 13 bases between. The CDR3 loop spans 16 amino acids. CDR3 coding DNA: TGTGCCAGCTCACCAAGGGGCAAGGCCGATAATTCACCCCTCCACTTT. This codes for CASSPRGKADNSPLHF.

This sequence joins TRBV9 and TRBJ1-6, with D unresolved. The CDR3 is 11 amino acids. The germline gives CDR1 SGDLS, CDR2 YYNGEE. V shed 10 bases and J shed 7 bases, with 9 bases lying between them. CDR3 sequence reads: CAFGENSPLHF. The CDR3 DNA reads as TGTGCCTTTGGGGAGAATTCACCCCTCCACTTT.

V usage is TRBV2 and J usage is TRBJ2-2, with 12 bases identical to TRBD2. Germline lookup yields CDR1 SNHLY and CDR2 FYNNEI. The CDR3 consists of 16 residues. J gave up 2 bases and V 7 bases, and 5 bases lay outside the gene matches. CDR3 residues: CASTASGGANTGELFF. DNA of the CDR3: TGTGCCAGCACCGCTAGCGGGGGGGCTAACACCGGGGAGCTGTTTTTT.

This rearrangement joins TRBV18 to TRBJ2-3; TRBD2 aligns across 8 bases. With V trimmed by 3 bases and J by 0 bases, 8 bases remained unmatched. The CDR3 has 17 residues. Germline CDR1 is KGHSH and CDR2 is LQKENI. CDR3 sequence: CASSPLAGSSSTDTQYF. The CDR3 DNA sequence: TGTGCCAGCTCACCTTTAGCGGGGTCGTCTAGCACAGATACGCAGTATTTT.

The chain carries TRBV7-8 and TRBJ2-1; 8 nucleotides agree with TRBD2. The V gene's germline CDR1 is SGHVS and CDR2 FQNEAQ. V lost 3 bases to trimming and J lost 4 bases; unmatched junction nucleotides: 5. The CDR3 consists of 15 residues. The CDR3 DNA sequence: TGTGCCAGCAGCTTGTGGAGCGGGAGTTACAATGAGCAGTTCTTC. Amino acid sequence: CASSLWSGSYNEQFF.

This clone was counted ten times or more. This chain connects TRBV6-5 to TRBJ1-6; perhaps TRBD1 as D (6 bases). Trimming left V 2 bases short and J 8 bases short, with 16 bases between. CDR1 and CDR2 from the germline V gene are MNHEY and SVGAGI. This CDR3 has 16 amino acids. The chain's CDR3 is CASSYPKQGGYSPLHF. CDR3 DNA sequence: TGTGCCAGCAGTTACCCTAAACAGGGCGGGTATTCACCCCTCCACTTT.

V is TRBV2 and J is TRBJ2-7; 8 bases match TRBD2. This CDR3 contains 15 residues. Germline trimming cut 2 bases from V and 2 bases from J; bases unmatched to any gene: 5. From germline, CDR1 is SNHLY and CDR2 FYNNEI. CDR3 sequence reads: CASSESGGNTYEQYF. The CDR3 nucleotides read TGTGCCAGCAGTGAAAGCGGGGGCAACACCTACGAGCAGTACTTC.

The CDR3 here is CASRGDRGLRSPLHF. For the CDR3, the DNA is TGTGCCAGCAGGGGGGACAGGGGGCTTCGTTCACCCCTCCACTTT. The chain joins TRBV2 to TRBJ1-6; 12 nucleotides line up with TRBD1. The CDR3 is 15 residues long. V was pared by 6 bases and J by 9 bases, with 6 bases of the junction left unmatched. The germline V gene has CDR1 SNHLY and CDR2 FYNNEI.

The chain combines TRBV9 with TRBJ2-2; 11 bases align to TRBD2. The CDR3 contains 18 residues. Germline CDR1 reads SGDLS; CDR2 reads YYNGEE. The V and J ends lost 3 bases and 3 bases, in that order; junction bases with no gene match: 10. The CDR3 DNA follows: TGTGCCAGCAGCGCTTTAGCGGGGGGGCCTGGGGACACCGGGGAGCTGTTTTTT. Residues: CASSALAGGPGDTGELFF.

This chain uses TRBV9 with TRBJ2-2; D is unclear. The ends were cut back, 2 bases at V and 5 bases at J, with 7 bases in the middle. The germline V gene encodes CDR1 SGDLS and CDR2 YYNGEE. The CDR3 is 13 residues long. The CDR3: CASSVRVTGELFF. CDR3 nucleotides: TGTGCCAGCAGCGTTCGGGTAACCGGGGAGCTGTTTTTT. Full variable domain (rest looked up from reference TRBV9 and TRBJ2-2): DSGVTQTPKHLITATGQRVTLRCSPRSGDLSVYWYQQSLDQGLQFLIQYYNGEERAKGNILERFSAQQFPDLHSELNLSSLELGDSALYFCASSVRVTGELFFGEGSRLTVL.

The chain links TRBV2 to TRBJ2-3; TRBD2 matches at 10 bases. Germline CDR1 SNHLY, CDR2 FYNNEI. The CDR3 extends over 16 amino acids. Trimming removed 6 bases from V and 2 bases from J; junction bases left unmatched: 8. In nucleotides, the CDR3 is TGTGCCAGCAGGCCTGTAGCGGGAGGCCTCACAGATACGCAGTATTTT. Amino acid sequence: CASRPVAGGLTDTQYF. The full variable domain, with the rest looked up from reference TRBV2 and TRBJ2-3, is EPEVTQTPSHQVTQMGQEVILRCVPISNHLYFYWYRQILGQKVEFLVSFYNNEISEKSEIFDDQFSVERPDGSNFTLKIRSTKLEDSAMYFCASRPVAGGLTDTQYFGPGTRLTVL.

CDR3 in amino acids: CASRTSGTSGISEQFF. CDR3 nucleotide sequence: TGTGCCAGCAGAACCTCCGGGACTAGCGGGATTAGTGAACAGTTCTTC. This chain joins TRBV11-3 and TRBJ2-1, with 13 nucleotides matching TRBD2. Germline CDR1 is SGHNT and CDR2 is YENEEA. J was trimmed by 13 bases and V by 6 bases; bases with no gene match: 15. This CDR3 has 16 residues.